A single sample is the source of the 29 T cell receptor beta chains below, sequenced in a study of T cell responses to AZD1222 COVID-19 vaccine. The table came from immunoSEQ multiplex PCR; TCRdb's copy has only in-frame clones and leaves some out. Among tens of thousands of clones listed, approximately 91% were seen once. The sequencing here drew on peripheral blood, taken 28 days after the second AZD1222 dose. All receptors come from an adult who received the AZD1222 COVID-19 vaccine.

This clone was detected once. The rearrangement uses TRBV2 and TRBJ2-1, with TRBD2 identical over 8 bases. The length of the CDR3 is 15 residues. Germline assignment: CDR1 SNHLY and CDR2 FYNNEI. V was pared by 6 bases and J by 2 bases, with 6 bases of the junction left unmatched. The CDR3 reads CASSVAGPAYNEQFF. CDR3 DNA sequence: TGTGCCAGCAGCGTAGCGGGACCAGCCTACAATGAGCAGTTCTTC.

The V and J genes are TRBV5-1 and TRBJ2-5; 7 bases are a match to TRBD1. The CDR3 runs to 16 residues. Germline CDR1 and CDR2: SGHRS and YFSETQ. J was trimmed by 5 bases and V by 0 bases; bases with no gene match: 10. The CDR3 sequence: CASSLGSRDSAETQYF. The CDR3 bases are TGCGCCAGCAGCTTGGGGTCCCGGGACAGCGCCGAGACCCAGTACTTC.

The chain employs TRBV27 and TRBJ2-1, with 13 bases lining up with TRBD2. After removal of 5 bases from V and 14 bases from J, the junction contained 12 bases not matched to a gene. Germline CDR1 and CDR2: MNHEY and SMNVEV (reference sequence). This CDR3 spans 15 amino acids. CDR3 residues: CASSRVGTSGIEKFF. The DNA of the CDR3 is TGTGCCAGCAGTCGGGTTGGGACTAGCGGGATAGAAAAGTTCTTC.

For the CDR3, the DNA is TGTGCCAGCAGCCAAGCGTACGGACAAAAATACAATGAGCAGTTCTTC. It codes for CASSQAYGQKYNEQFF. The V gene is TRBV14, the J gene TRBJ2-1; D may be TRBD1 (5 bases). Germline V gives CDR1 SGHDN, CDR2 FVKESK. Trimming removed 1 base at V and 4 bases at J, with 14 bases between. The CDR3 is 16 residues long.

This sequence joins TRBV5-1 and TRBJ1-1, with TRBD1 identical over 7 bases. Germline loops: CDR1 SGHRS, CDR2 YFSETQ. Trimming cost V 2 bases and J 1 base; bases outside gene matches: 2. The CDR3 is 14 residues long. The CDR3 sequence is CASSLRGQNTEAFF. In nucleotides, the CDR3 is TGCGCCAGCAGCTTAAGGGGGCAGAACACTGAAGCTTTCTTT.

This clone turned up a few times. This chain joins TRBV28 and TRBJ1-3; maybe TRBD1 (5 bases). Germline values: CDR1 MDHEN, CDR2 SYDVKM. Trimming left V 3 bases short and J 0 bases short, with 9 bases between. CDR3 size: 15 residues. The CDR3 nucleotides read TGTGCCAGCAGTTTTCCGACAGTCTCTGGAAACACCATATATTTT. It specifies CASSFPTVSGNTIYF.

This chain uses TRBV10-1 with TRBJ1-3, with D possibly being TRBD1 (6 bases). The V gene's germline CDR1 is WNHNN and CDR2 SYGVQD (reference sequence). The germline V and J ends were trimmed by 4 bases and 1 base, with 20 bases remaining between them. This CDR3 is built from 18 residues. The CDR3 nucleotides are TGCGCCAGCAGTGGAGACCGGGGGGCGCGAGGATCTGGAAACACCATATATTTT. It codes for CASSGDRGARGSGNTIYF.

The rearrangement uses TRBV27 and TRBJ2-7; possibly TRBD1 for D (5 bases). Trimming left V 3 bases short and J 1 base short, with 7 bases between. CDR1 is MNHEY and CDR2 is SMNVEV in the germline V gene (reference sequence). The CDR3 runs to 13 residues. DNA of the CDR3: TGTGCCAGCAGTTTCGACAGTTCCTACGAGCAGTACTTC. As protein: CASSFDSSYEQYF.

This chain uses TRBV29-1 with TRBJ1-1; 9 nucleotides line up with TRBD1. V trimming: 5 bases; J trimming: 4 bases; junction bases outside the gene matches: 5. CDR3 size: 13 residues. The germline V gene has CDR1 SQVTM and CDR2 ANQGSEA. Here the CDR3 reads CSVQTGGSTEAFF. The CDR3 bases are TGCAGCGTTCAGACAGGGGGTAGCACTGAAGCTTTCTTT.

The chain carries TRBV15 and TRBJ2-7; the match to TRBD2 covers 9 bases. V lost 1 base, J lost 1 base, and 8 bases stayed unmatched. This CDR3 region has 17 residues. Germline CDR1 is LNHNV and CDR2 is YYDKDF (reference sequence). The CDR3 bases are TGTGCCACCAGCAGAGTGGCGGGAGGGCCTAAATCCTACGAGCAGTACTTC. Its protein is CATSRVAGGPKSYEQYF.

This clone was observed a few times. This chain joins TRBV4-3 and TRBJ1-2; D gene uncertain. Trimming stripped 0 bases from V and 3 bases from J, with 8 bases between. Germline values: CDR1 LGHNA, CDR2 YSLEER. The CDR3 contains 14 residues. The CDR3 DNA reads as TGCGCCAGCAGCCAAGATCTGGGGTACTATGGCTACACCTTC. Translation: CASSQDLGYYGYTF.

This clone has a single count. The CDR3 DNA reads TGTGCCAGCCAAGGACAGGTCAATCAGCCCCAGCATTTT. It is translated as CASQGQVNQPQHF. The chain uses TRBV28 and TRBJ1-5, with 7 bases fitting TRBD1. This CDR3 is built from 13 residues. The germline CDR1 and CDR2 sequences are MDHEN and SYDVKM. Trimming removed 8 bases from V and 3 bases from J; junction bases left unmatched: 4.

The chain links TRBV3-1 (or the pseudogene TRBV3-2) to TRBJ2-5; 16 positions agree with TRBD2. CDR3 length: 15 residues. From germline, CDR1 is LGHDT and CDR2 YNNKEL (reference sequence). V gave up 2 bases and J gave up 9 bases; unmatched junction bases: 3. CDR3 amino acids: CASSQWGTSGRAQYF. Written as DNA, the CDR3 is TGTGCCAGCAGCCAATGGGGGACTAGCGGGAGGGCCCAGTACTTC.

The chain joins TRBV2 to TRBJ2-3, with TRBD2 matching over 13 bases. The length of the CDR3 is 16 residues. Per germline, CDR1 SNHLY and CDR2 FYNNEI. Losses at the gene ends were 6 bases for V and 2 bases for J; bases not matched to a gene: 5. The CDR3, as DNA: TGTGCCAGCAGACGGACTAGCGGGAGTGTCACAGATACGCAGTATTTT. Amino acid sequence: CASRRTSGSVTDTQYF.

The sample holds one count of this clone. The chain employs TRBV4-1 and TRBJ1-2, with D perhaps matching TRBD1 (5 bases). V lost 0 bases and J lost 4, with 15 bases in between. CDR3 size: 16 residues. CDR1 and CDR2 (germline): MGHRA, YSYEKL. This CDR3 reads CASSQEPLPGGYGYTF. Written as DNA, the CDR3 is TGCGCCAGCAGCCAAGAACCACTCCCCGGGGGCTATGGCTACACCTTC.

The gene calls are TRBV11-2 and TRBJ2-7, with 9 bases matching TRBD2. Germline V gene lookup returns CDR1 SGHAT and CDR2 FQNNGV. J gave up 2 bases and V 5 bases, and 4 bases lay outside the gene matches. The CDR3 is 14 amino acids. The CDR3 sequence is CASSRTSVPYEQYF. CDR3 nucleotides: TGTGCCAGCAGCCGGACTAGCGTCCCCTACGAGCAGTACTTC. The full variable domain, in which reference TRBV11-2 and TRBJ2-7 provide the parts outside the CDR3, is EAGVAQSPRYKIIEKRQSVAFWCNPISGHATLYWYQQILGQGPKLLIQFQNNGVVDDSQLPKDRFSAERLKGVDSTLKIQPAKLEDSAVYLCASSRTSVPYEQYFGPGTRLTVT.

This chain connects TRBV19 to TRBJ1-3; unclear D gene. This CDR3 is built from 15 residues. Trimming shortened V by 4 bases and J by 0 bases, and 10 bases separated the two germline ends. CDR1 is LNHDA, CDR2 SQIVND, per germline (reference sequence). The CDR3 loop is CASSRGSNSGNTIYF. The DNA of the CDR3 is TGTGCCAGTAGTAGAGGGTCGAACTCTGGAAACACCATATATTTT.

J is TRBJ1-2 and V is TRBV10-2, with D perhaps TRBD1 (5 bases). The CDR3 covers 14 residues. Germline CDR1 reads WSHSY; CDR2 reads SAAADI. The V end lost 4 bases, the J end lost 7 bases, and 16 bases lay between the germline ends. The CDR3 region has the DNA TGCGCCAGCAGTGCAGTCGACAGAATCCTTGGCTACACCTTC. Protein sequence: CASSAVDRILGYTF.

The CDR3 bases are TGCAGTGCTAGTCTCGTACAGCCCCAGCATTTT. Its translation: CSASLVQPQHF. The genes are TRBV20-1 and TRBJ1-5; no clear D. The CDR3 is 11 amino acids. Looked up from germline, CDR1 is DFQATT and CDR2 is SNEGSKA (reference sequence). The V and J ends lost 3 bases and 7 bases respectively, with 7 bases between them.

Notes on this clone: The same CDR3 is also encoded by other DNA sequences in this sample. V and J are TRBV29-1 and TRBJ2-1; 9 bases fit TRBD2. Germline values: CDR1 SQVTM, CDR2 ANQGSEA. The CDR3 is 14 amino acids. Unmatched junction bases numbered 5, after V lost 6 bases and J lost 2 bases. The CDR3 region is CSVPLAGAYNEQFF. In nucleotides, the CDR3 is TGCAGCGTCCCCTTAGCGGGAGCCTACAATGAGCAGTTCTTC.

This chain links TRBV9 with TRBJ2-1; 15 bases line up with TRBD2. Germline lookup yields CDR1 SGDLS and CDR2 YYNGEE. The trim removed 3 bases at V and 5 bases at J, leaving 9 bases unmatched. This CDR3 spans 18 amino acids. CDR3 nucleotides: TGTGCCAGCAGCGCCGGACTAGCGGGAGGGCCGAGTGACAATGAGCAGTTCTTC. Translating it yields CASSAGLAGGPSDNEQFF.

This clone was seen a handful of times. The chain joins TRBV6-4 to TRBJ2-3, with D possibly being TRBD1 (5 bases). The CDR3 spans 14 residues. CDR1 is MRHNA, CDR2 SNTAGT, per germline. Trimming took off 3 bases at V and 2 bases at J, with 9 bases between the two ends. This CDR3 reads CASSEGRDTDTQYF. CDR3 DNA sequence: TGTGCCAGCAGTGAGGGCAGGGACACAGATACGCAGTATTTT.

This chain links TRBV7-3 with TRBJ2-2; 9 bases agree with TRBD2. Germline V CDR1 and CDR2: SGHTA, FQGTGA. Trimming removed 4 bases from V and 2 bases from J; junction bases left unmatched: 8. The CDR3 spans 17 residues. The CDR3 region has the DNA TGTGCCAGCAGCTCGCCGGATCTAGCGGGAAACACCGGGGAGCTGTTTTTT. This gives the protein CASSSPDLAGNTGELFF.

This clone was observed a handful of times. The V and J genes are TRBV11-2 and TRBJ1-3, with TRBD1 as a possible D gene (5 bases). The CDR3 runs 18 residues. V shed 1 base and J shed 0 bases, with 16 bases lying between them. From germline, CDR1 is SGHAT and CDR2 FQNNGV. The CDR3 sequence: CASSLVPGTFYSGNTIYF. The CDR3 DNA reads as TGTGCCAGCAGCTTAGTTCCCGGGACCTTCTACTCTGGAAACACCATATATTTT.

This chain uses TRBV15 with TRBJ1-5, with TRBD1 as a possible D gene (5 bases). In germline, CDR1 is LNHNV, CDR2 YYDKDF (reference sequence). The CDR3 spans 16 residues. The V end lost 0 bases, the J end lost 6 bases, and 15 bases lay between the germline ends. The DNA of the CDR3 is TGTGCCACCAGCAGAGATTGGGGGGGGGTAATTCAGCCCCAGCATTTT. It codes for CATSRDWGGVIQPQHF.

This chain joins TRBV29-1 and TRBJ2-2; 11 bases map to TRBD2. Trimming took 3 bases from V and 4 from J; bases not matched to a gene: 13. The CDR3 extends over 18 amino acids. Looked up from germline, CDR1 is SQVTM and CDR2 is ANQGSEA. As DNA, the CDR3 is TGCAGCGTTGATATCTCTGGGGGACTAGCGGAACCCACCGGGGAGCTGTTTTTT. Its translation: CSVDISGGLAEPTGELFF.

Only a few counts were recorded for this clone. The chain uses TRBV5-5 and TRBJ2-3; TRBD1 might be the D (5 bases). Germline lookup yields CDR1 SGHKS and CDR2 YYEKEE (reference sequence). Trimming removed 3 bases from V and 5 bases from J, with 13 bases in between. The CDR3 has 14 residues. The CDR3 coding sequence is TGTGCCAGCAGCTGGGGTCGCACAGGAGATACGCAGTATTTT. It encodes CASSWGRTGDTQYF.

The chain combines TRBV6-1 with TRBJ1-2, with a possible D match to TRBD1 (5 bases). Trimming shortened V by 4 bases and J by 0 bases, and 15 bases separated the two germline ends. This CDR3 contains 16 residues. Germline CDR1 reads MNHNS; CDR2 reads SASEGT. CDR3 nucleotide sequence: TGTGCCAGCAGTGTGAGAACAGGCCAAGCTAACTATGGCTACACCTTC. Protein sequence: CASSVRTGQANYGYTF.

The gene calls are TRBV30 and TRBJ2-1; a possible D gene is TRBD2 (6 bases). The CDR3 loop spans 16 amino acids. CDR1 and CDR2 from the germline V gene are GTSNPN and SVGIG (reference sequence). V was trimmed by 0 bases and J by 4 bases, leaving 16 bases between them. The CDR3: CAWSVVGVRGYNEQFF. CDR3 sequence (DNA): TGTGCCTGGAGTGTAGTCGGTGTGCGGGGATACAATGAGCAGTTCTTC.